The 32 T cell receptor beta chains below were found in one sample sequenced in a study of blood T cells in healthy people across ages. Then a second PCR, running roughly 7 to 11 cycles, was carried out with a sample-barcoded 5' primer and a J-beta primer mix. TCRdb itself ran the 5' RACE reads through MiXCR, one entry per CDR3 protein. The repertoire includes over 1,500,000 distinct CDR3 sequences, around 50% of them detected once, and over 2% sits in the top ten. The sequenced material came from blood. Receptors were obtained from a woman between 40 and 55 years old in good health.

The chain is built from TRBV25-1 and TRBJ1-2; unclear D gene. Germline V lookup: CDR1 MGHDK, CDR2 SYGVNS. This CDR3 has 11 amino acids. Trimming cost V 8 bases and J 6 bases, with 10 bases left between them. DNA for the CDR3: TGTGCCAGCCAGACGGGCCATGGCTACACCTTC. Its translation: CASQTGHGYTF.

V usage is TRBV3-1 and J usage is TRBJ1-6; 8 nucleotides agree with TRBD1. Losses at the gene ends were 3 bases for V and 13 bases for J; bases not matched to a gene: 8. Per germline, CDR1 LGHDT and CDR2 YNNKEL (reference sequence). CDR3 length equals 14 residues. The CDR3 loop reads CASSHGTGGSPLHF. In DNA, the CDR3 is TGTGCCAGCAGCCACGGGACAGGAGGGTCCCCCCTCCACTTT.

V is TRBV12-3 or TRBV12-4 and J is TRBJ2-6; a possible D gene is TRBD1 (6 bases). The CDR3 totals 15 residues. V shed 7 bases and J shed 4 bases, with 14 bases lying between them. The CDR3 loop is CASTNTGPGANVLTF. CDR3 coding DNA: TGTGCCAGCACCAACACAGGGCCCGGGGCCAACGTCCTGACTTTC.

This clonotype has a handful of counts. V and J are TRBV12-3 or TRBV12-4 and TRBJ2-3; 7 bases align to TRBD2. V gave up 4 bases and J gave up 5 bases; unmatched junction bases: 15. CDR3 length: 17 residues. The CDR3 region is CASSSPFWRAGKDTQYF. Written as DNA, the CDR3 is TGTGCCAGCAGTTCCCCCTTTTGGAGAGCGGGGAAAGATACGCAGTATTTT.

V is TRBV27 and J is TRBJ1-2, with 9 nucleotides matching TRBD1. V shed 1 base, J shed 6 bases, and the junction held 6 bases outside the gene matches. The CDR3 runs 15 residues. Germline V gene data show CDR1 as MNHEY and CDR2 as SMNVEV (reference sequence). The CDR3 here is CASSLYTGGANGYTF. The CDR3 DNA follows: TGTGCCAGCAGTTTATATACAGGGGGCGCGAATGGCTACACCTTC.

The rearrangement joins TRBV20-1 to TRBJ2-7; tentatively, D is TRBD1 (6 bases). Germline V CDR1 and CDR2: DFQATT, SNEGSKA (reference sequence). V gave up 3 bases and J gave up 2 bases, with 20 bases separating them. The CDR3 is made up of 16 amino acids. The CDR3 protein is CSASGSTGHIPYEQYF. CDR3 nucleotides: TGCAGTGCTAGTGGATCGACGGGACACATACCCTACGAGCAGTACTTC.

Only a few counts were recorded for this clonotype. The CDR3 sequence is CASSIIGQGGDEQYF. The CDR3 nucleotides read TGTGCCAGTAGTATAATTGGACAGGGTGGCGACGAGCAGTACTTC. V gene TRBV19 combines with J gene TRBJ2-7, with 8 bases lining up with TRBD1. CDR1 and CDR2 from the germline V gene are LNHDA and SQIVND (reference sequence). V dropped 2 bases and J dropped 5; count of bases not matched to a gene: 8. The CDR3 is 15 residues long.

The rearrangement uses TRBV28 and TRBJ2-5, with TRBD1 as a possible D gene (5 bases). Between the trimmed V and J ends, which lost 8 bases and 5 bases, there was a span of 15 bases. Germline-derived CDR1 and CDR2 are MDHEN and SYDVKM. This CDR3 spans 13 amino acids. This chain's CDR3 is CASQPPWGETQYF. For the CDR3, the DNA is TGTGCCAGCCAACCTCCATGGGGCGAGACCCAGTACTTC.

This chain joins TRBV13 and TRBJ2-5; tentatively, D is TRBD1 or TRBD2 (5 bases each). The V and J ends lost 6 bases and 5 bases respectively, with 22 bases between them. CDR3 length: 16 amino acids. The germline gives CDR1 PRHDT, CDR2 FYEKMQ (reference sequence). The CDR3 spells CASSSGQSNVEETQYF. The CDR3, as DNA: TGTGCCAGCAGTTCGGGGCAGTCTAATGTAGAGGAGACCCAGTACTTC. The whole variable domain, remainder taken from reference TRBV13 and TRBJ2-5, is AAGVIQSPRHLIKEKRETATLKCYPIPRHDTVYWYQQGPGQDPQFLISFYEKMQSDKGSIPDRFSAQQFSDYHSELNMSSLELGDSALYFCASSSGQSNVEETQYFGPGTRLLVL.

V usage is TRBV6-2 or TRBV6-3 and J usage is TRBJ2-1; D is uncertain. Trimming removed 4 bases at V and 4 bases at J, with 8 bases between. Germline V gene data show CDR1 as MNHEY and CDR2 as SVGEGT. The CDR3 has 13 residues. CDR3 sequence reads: CASSLTLYNEQFF. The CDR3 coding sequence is TGTGCCAGCAGTTTGACGCTTTACAATGAGCAGTTCTTC.

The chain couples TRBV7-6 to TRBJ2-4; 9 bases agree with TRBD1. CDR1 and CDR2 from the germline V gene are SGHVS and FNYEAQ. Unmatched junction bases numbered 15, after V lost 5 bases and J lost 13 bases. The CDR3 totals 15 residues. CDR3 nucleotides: TGTGCCAGCAGCACGGACGCCGGGACAGGGAGAGAGCAGTACTTC. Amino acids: CASSTDAGTGREQYF.

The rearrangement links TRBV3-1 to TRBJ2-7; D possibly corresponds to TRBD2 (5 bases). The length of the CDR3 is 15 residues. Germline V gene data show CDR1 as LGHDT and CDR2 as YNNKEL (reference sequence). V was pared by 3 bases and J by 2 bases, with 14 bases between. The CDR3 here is CASSQAGNRAYEQYF. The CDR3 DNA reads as TGTGCCAGCAGCCAGGCCGGGAACCGAGCCTACGAGCAGTACTTC.

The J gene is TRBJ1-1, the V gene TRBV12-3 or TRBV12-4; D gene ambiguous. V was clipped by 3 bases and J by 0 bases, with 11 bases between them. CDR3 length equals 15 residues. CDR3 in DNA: TGTGCCAGCAGTTTTTTAGCCGAGATGAACACTGAAGCTTTCTTT. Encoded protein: CASSFLAEMNTEAFF.

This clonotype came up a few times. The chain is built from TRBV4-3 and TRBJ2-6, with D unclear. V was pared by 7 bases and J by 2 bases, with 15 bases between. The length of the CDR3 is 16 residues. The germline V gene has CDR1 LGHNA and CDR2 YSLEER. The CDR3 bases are TGCGCCAGCACCAAGTTGACTGGAGCTGGGGCCAACGTCCTGACTTTC. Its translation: CASTKLTGAGANVLTF.

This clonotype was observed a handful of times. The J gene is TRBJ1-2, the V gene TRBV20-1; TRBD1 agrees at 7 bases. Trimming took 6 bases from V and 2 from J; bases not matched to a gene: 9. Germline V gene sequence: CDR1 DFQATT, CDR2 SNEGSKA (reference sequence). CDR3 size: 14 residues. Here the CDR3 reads CSATQGRENYGYTF. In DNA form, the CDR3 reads TGCAGTGCAACACAGGGGAGAGAGAACTATGGCTACACCTTC.

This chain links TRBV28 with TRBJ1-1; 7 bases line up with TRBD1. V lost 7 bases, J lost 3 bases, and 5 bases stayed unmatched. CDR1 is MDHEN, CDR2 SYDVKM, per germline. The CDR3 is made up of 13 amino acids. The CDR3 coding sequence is TGTGCCAGCAAAGGGGGCGTAGACACTGAAGCTTTCTTT. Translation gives CASKGGVDTEAFF. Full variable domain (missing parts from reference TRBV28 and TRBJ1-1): DVKVTQSSRYLVKRTGEKVFLECVQDMDHENMFWYRQDPGLGLRLIYFSYDVKMKEKGDIPEGYSVSREKKERFSLILESASTNQTSMYLCASKGGVDTEAFFGQGTRLTVV.

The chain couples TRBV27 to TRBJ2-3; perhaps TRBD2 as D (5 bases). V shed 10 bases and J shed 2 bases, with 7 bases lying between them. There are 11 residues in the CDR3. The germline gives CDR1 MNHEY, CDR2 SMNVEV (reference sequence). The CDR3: CATSFTDTQYF. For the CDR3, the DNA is TGTGCCACTAGCTTCACAGATACGCAGTATTTT.

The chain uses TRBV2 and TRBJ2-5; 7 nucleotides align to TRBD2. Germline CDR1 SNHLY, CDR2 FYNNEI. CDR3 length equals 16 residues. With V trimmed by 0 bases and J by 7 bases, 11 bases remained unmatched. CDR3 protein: CASSEALAATFGTQYF. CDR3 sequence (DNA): TGTGCCAGCAGTGAAGCTCTAGCGGCCACCTTTGGGACCCAGTACTTC. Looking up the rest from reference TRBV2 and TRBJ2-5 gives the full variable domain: EPEVTQTPSHQVTQMGQEVILRCVPISNHLYFYWYRQILGQKVEFLVSFYNNEISEKSEIFDDQFSVERPDGSNFTLKIRSTKLEDSAMYFCASSEALAATFGTQYFGPGTRLLVL.

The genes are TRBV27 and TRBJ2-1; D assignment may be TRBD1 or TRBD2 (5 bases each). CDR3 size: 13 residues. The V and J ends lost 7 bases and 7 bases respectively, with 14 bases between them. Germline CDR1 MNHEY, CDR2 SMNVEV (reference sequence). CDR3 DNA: TGTGCCAGCACCCCGACCGGGGCTAATGAGCAGTTCTTC. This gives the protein CASTPTGANEQFF.

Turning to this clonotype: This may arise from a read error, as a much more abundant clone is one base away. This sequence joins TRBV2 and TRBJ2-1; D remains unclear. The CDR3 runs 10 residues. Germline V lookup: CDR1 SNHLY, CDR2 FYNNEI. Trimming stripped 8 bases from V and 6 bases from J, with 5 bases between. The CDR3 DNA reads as TGTGCCAGCTGGGGCAATGAGCAGTTCTTC. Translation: CASWGNEQFF.

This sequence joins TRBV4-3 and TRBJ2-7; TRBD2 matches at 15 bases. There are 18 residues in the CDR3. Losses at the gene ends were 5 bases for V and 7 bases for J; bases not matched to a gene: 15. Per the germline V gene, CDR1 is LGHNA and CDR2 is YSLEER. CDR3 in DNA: TGCGCCAGCAGCGGGACTAGCGGGGGGCCCTTAGGAAGAAGAGAGCAGTACTTC. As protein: CASSGTSGGPLGRREQYF.

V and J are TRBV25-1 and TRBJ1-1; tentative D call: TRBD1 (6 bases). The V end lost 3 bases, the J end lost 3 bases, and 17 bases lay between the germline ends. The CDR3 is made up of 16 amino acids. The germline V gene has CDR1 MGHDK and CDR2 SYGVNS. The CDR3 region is CASSDPSTGLYTEAFF. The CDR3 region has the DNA TGTGCCAGCAGTGATCCGAGCACAGGGTTGTACACTGAAGCTTTCTTT. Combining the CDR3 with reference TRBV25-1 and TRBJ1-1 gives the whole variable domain EADIYQTPRYLVIGTGKKITLECSQTMGHDKMYWYQQDPGMELHLIHYSYGVNSTEKGDLSSESTVSRIRTEHFPLTLESARPSHTSQYLCASSDPSTGLYTEAFFGQGTRLTVV.

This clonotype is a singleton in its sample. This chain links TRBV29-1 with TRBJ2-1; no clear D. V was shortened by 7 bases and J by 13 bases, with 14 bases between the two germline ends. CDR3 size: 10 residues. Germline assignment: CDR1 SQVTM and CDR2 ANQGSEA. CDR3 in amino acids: CSGLLETQFF. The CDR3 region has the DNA TGCAGCGGCCTTCTTGAGACCCAGTTCTTC.

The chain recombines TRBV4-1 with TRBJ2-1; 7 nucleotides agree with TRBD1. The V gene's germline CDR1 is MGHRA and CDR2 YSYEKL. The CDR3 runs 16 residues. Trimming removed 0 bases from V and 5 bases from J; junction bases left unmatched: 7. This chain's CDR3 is CASSQEKGGSNNEQFF. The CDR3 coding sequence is TGCGCCAGCAGCCAAGAAAAAGGGGGCAGCAACAATGAGCAGTTCTTC.

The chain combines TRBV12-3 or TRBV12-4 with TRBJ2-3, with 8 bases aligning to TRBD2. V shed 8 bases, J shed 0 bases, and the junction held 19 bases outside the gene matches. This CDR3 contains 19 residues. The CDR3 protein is CASVKLPGGRAISTDTQYF. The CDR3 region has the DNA TGTGCCAGCGTAAAGCTCCCGGGGGGGCGGGCTATTAGCACAGATACGCAGTATTTT.

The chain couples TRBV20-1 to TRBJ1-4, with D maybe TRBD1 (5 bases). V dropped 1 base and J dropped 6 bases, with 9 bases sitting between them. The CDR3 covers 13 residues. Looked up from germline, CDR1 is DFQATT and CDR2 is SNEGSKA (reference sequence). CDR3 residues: CSARGDSYEKLFF. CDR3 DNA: TGCAGTGCTAGAGGTGACAGCTATGAAAAACTGTTTTTT.

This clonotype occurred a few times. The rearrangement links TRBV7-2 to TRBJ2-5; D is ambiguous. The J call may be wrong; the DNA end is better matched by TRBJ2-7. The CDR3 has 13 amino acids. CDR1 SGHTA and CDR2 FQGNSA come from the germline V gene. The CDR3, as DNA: TGTGCCAGCAGCTTAACGGTCGCCGACGAGCAGTACTTC. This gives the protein CASSLTVADEQYF.

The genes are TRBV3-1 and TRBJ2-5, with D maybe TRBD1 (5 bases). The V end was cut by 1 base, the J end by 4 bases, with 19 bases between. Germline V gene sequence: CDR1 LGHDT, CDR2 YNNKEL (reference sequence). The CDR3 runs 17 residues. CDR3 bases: TGTGCCAGCAGCCAAGTATCGCCGAGACAGCACGGAGAGACCCAGTACTTC. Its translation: CASSQVSPRQHGETQYF.

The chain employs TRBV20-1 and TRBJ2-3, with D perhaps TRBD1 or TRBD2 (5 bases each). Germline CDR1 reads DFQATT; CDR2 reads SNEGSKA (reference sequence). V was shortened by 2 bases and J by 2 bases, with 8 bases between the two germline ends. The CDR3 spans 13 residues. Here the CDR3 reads CSARWDVTDTQYF. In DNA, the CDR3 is TGCAGTGCTAGATGGGACGTCACAGATACGCAGTATTTT.

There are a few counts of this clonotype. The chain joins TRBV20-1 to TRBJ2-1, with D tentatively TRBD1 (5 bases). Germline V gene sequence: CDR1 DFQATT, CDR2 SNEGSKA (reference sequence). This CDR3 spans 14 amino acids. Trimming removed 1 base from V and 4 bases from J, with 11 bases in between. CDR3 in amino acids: CSARVTAGYNEQFF. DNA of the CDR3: TGCAGTGCTAGAGTAACGGCAGGGTACAATGAGCAGTTCTTC.

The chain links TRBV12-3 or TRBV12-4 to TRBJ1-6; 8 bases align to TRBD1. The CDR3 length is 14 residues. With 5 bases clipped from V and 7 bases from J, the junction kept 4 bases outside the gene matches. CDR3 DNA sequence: TGTGCCAGCAGTGGGGGACAGGCCAATTCACCCCTCCACTTT. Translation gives CASSGGQANSPLHF.

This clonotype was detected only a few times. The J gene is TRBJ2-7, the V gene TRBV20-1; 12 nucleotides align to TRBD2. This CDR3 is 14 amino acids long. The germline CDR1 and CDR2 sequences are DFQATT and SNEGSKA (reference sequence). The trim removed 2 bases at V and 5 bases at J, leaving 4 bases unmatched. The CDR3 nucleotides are TGCAGTGCTAGACTAGCGGGGGGGCTCCACGAGCAGTACTTC. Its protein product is CSARLAGGLHEQYF.